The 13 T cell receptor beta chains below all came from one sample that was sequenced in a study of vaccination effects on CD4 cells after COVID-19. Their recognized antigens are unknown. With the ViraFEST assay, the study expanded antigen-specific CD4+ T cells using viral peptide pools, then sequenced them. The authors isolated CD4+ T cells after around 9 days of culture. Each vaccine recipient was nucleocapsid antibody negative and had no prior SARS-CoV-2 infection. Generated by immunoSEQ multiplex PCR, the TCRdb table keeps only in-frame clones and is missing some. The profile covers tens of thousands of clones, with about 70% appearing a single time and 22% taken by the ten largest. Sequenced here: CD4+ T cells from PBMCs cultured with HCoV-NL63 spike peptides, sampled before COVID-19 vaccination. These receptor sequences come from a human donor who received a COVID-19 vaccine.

CDR3 sequence: CASSLGQNNEKLFF. The CDR3 DNA follows: TGCGCCAGCAGCTTGGGACAGAATAATGAAAAACTGTTTTTT. The chain couples TRBV5-1 to TRBJ1-4; D perhaps matches TRBD1 (5 bases). There are 14 residues in the CDR3. Trimming pared 0 bases from V and 4 bases from J, leaving 7 bases between. Per germline, CDR1 SGHRS and CDR2 YFSETQ. Looking up the rest from reference TRBV5-1 and TRBJ1-4 gives the full variable domain: KAGVTQTPRYLIKTRGQQVTLSCSPISGHRSVSWYQQTPGQGLQFLFEYFSETQRNKGNFPGRFSGRQFSNSRSEMNVSTLELGDSALYLCASSLGQNNEKLFFGSGTQLSVL.

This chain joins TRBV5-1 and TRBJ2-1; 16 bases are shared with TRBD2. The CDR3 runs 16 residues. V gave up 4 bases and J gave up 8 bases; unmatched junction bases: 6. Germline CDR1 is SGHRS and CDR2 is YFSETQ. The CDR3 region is CASSRGTSGGADEQFF. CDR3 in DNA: TGCGCCAGCAGCCGCGGGACTAGCGGGGGGGCCGATGAGCAGTTCTTC.

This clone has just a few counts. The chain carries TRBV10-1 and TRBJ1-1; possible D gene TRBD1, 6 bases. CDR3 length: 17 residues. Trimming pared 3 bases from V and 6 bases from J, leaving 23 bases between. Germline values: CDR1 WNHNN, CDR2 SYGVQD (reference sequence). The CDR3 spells CASSEGGWVRLSSEAFF. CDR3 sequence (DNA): TGCGCCAGCAGTGAAGGGGGTTGGGTCAGGTTATCTTCTGAAGCTTTCTTT.

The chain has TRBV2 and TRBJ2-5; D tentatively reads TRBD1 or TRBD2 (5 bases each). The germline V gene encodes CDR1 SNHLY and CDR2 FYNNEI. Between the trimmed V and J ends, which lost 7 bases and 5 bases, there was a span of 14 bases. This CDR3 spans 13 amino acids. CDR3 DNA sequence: TGTGCCAGCAACCTCGGGACGGGGGAGACCCAGTACTTC. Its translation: CASNLGTGETQYF. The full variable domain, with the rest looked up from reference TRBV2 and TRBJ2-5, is EPEVTQTPSHQVTQMGQEVILRCVPISNHLYFYWYRQILGQKVEFLVSFYNNEISEKSEIFDDQFSVERPDGSNFTLKIRSTKLEDSAMYFCASNLGTGETQYFGPGTRLLVL.

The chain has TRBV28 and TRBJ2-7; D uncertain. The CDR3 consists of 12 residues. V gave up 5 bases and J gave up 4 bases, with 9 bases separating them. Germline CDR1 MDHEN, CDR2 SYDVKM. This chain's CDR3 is CASSVLQYEQYF. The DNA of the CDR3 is TGTGCCAGCAGTGTACTGCAGTACGAGCAGTACTTC.

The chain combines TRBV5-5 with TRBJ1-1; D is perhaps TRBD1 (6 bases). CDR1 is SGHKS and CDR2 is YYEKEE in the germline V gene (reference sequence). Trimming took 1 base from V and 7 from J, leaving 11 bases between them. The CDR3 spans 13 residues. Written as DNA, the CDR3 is TGTGCCAGCAGCTTGAGGGGGGCTGGTGAAGCTTTCTTT. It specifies CASSLRGAGEAFF.

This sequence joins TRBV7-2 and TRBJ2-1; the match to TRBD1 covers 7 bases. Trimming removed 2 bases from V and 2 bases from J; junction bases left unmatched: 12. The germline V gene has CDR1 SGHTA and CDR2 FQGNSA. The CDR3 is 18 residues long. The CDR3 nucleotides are TGTGCCAGCAGCTTACCAAGGACAGGTTCTACTACCTACAATGAGCAGTTCTTC. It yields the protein CASSLPRTGSTTYNEQFF.

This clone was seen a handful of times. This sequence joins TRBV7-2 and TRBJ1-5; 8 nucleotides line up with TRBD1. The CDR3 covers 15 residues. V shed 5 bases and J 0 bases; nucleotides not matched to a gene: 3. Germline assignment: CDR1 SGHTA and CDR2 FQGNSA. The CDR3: CASSPGQGSNQPQHF. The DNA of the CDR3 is TGTGCCAGCAGCCCCGGACAGGGTAGCAATCAGCCCCAGCATTTT.

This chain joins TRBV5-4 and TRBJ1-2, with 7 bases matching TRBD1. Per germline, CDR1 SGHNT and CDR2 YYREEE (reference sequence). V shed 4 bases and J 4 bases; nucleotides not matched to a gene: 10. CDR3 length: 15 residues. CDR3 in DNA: TGTGCCAGCAGCCCAGGGACAGAGAACATCTATGGCTACACCTTC. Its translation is CASSPGTENIYGYTF.

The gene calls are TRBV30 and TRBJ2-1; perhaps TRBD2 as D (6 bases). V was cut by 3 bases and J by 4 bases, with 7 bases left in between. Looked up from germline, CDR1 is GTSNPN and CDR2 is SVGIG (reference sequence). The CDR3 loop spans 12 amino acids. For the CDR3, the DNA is TGTGCCTGGAGCCGGGGGTACAATGAGCAGTTCTTC. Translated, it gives CAWSRGYNEQFF.

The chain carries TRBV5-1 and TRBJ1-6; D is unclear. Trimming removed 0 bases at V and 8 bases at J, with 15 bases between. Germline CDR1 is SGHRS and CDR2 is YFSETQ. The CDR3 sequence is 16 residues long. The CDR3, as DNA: TGCGCCAGCAGCTTGGGCCCTAAGTGGACCTATTCACCCCTCCACTTT. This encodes CASSLGPKWTYSPLHF.

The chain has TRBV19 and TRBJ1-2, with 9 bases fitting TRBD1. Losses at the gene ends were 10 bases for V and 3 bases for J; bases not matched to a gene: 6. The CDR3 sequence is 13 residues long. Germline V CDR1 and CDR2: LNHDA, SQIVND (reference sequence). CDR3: CATTGQGDYGYTF. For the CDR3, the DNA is TGTGCCACAACGGGACAGGGAGACTATGGCTACACCTTC. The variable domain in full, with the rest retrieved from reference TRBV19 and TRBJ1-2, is DGGITQSPKYLFRKEGQNVTLSCEQNLNHDAMYWYRQDPGQGLRLIYYSQIVNDFQKGDIAEGYSVSREKKESFPLTVTSAQKNPTAFYLCATTGQGDYGYTFGSGTRLTVV.

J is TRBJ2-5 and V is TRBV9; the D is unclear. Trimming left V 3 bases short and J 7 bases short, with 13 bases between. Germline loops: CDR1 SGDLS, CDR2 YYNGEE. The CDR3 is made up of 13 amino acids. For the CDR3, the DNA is TGTGCCAGCAGCGACTCGGCTCCGGGGACCCAGTACTTC. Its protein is CASSDSAPGTQYF.